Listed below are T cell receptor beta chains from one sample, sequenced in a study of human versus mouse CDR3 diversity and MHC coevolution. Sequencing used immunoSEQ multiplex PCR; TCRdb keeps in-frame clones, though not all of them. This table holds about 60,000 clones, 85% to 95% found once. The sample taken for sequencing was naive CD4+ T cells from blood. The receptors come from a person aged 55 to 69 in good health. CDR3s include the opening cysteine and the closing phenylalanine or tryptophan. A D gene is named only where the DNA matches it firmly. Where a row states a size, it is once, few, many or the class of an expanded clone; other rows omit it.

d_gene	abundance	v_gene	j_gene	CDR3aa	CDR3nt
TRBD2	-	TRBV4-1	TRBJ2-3	CASSQGLAATDTQYF	TGCGCCAGCAGCCAAGGACTAGCGGCCACAGATACGCAGTATTTT
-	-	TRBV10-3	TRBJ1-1	CAIRATGSGTEAFF	TGTGCCATCAGAGCAACAGGTTCTGGTACTGAAGCTTTCTTT
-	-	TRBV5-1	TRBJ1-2	CASSLEGQSGYTF	TGCGCCAGCAGCTTGGAGGGACAATCTGGCTACACCTTC
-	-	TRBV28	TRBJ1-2	CASRIPTGGGFAGYTF	TGTGCCAGCAGAATCCCGACGGGGGGAGGTTTCGCGGGCTACACCTTC
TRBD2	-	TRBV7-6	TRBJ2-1	CASSLLAGSYNEQFF	TGTGCCAGCAGCCTCCTAGCGGGGTCATACAATGAGCAGTTCTTC
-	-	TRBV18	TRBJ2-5	CASSPQQGRETQYF	TGTGCCAGCTCACCACAGCAGGGCCGGGAGACCCAGTACTTC
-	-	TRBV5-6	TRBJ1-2	CASSTGTVMGYTF	TGTGCCAGCAGCACCGGGACTGTTATGGGCTACACCTTC
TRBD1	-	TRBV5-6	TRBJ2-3	CASSPGTGYGTDTQYF	TGTGCCAGCAGCCCCGGGACAGGGTACGGAACAGATACGCAGTATTTT
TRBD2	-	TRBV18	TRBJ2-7	CASSLLAGGSYEQYF	TGTGCCAGCTCACTGCTAGCGGGAGGGTCCTACGAGCAGTACTTC
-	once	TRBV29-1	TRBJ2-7	CSVKEVQGYEQYF	TGCAGCGTTAAGGAAGTGCAGGGGTACGAGCAGTACTTC
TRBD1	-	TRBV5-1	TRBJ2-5	CASSLGQGAHETQYF	TGCGCCAGCAGCTTGGGGCAGGGGGCTCACGAGACCCAGTACTTC
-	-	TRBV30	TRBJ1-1	CAWRRSEDTEAFF	TGTGCCTGGAGGAGGTCAGAAGACACTGAAGCTTTCTTT
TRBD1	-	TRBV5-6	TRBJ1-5	CASSETGGLDSFQPQHF	TGTGCCAGCAGCGAGACAGGGGGGCTCGATTCGTTTCAGCCCCAGCATTTT
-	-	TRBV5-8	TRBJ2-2	CASSLGPLGWELFF	TGTGCCAGCAGCTTGGGGCCCCTCGGGTGGGAGCTGTTTTTT
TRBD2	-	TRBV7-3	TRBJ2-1	CASSPDPGLAGGPPGGEQFF	TGTGCCAGCAGCCCCGACCCGGGACTAGCGGGAGGTCCACCGGGGGGTGAGCAGTTCTTC
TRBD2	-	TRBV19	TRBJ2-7	CASSIRGRAYYEQYF	TGTGCCAGTAGTATACGGGGGAGGGCCTATTACGAGCAGTACTTC
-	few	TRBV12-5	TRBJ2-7	CASGPTGSSYEQYF	TGTGCTAGTGGCCCTACAGGGAGCTCCTACGAGCAGTACTTC
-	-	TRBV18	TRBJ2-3	CASSPGGTDTQYF	TGTGCCAGCTCACCAGGAGGCACAGATACGCAGTATTTT
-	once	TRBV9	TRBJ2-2	CASSVVGAWGNTGELFF	TGTGCCAGCAGCGTAGTTGGGGCCTGGGGGAACACCGGGGAGCTGTTTTTT
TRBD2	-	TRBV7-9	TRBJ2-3	CASSLLAGSLDTQYF	TGTGCCAGCAGCTTGCTAGCGGGAAGCCTCGATACGCAGTATTTT
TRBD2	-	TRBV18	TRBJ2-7	CASSPLTSGGPWVQYF	TGTGCCAGCTCACCGTTGACTAGCGGGGGGCCCTGGGTGCAGTACTTC
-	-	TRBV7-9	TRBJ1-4	CAGGAANEKLFF	TGTGCCGGGGGCGCAGCTAATGAAAAACTGTTTTTT
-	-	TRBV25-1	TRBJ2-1	CASSEILRNGANEQFF	TGTGCCAGCAGTGAAATTCTCAGGAATGGGGCGAATGAGCAGTTCTTC
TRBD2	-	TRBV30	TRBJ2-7	CAWKLAGGYEQYF	TGTGCCTGGAAGTTGGCGGGAGGATACGAGCAGTACTTC
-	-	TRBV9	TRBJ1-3	CASSVATDSGNTIYF	TGTGCCAGCAGCGTAGCTACCGACTCTGGAAACACCATATATTTT
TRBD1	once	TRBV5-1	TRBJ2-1	CASSVGVPGQGLSPSYNEQFF	TGCGCCAGCAGCGTGGGGGTGCCGGGACAGGGTCTTTCCCCCTCCTACAATGAGCAGTTCTTC
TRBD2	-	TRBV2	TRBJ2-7	CASSEFGRSSYEQYF	TGTGCCAGCAGTGAATTCGGGAGGAGCTCCTACGAGCAGTACTTC
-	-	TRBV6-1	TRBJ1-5	CASTSSGGEQPQHF	TGTGCCAGCACCAGCAGTGGGGGGGAACAGCCCCAGCATTTT
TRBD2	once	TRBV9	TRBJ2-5	CASSLGLAVQETQYF	TGTGCCAGCAGCCTGGGACTAGCGGTCCAAGAGACCCAGTACTTC
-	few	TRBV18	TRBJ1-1	CASSVEQGNTEAFF	TGTGCCAGCTCAGTTGAACAGGGTAACACTGAAGCTTTCTTT
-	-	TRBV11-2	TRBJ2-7	CASSPDVLSSYEQYF	TGTGCCAGCAGCCCCGATGTTCTTAGCTCCTACGAGCAGTACTTC
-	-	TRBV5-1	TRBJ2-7	CASSLAQVSSYEQYF	TGCGCCAGCAGCTTAGCACAGGTTTCCTCCTACGAGCAGTACTTC
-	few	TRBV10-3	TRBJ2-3	CAISDPSTDTQYF	TGTGCCATCAGTGACCCTAGCACAGATACGCAGTATTTT
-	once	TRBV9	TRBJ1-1	CASSVEGWGDTEAFF	TGTGCCAGCAGCGTAGAGGGATGGGGGGACACTGAAGCTTTCTTT
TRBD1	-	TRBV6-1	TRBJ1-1	CASRQTGGTEAFF	TGTGCCAGCAGGCAAACAGGGGGCACTGAAGCTTTCTTT
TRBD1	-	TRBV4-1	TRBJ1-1	CASSQDRAGTENTEAFF	TGCGCCAGCAGCCAAGATAGGGCCGGGACAGAGAACACTGAAGCTTTCTTT
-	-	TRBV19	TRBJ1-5	CASSGLGDQPQHF	TGTGCCAGTAGTGGGTTAGGGGATCAGCCCCAGCATTTT